Included here is one T cell receptor (beta chain) sequence, with context. This clonotype has a count of ten or more. No antigen is known for it. Base quality data are lacking; no much larger clone is found one base away. Libraries were prepared through 5' RACE. The sequencing machine was an Illumina HiSeq 2500. A second PCR of roughly 6 to 11 cycles was run with a J-beta primer mix and a sample-barcoded 5' primer. A template-switch 5' adaptor carrying 12 random nucleotides introduced a unique molecular identifier onto each TCR beta cDNA molecule. At least 2.5 million CDR3-containing paired-end reads were obtained from each sample. All of the RNA was converted into first-strand cDNA using the Mint cDNA synthesis kit, with a TRBC-specific oligonucleotide serving as the primer. Following uracil-DNA glycosylase treatment, a first 18-cycle PCR with universal primers M1SS and BC2_uni_R was performed on all cDNA. The source study handled its data this way. For normalization, 1 million high-quality reads, each with a distinct molecular identifier, were randomly selected from each sample. Reads sharing molecular identifiers were discarded rather than binned into consensus sequences. MiTCR, with a Q25 quality threshold and the strictest error-elimination algorithm, was used for CDR3 identification, clonotype clustering and error correction. A nonparametric unseen species model with Euler transformation was used to estimate a lower bound on total TCR beta diversity. TCRdb reprocessed the public reads (quality trimming at Q25 with fastp, clone calling with MiXCR) and kept in-frame beta chains. Identical CDR3 protein sequences are pooled into one entry, listed with their most common genes and DNA. The V and J calls here are based on TCRdb, not the publication. The sample table shows some 640,000 distinct CDR3 sequences, and about 30% are seen once. The top ten clones comprise approximately 14% of the sample.

The sample comes from a study of blood T cells in healthy people across ages (dated by TCRdb to between 2014 and 2017). Study-level background: In model experiments, roughly one uniquely barcoded TCR beta cDNA molecule per two T cells was captured by template switching. The study measured age-related changes in TCR beta repertoire diversity using deep sequencing normalized with unique cDNA molecular identifiers. The donors were divided into four age groups: young (average around 15 years), middle-aged (about 39), aged (about 60) and long-lived (about 84). To avoid experimental bias, donors of different ages were distributed randomly across sequencing lanes. The study analyzed two additional independent replicas of 1 million unique cDNA reads from the same blood draw for two donors, one aged 18 to 29 and one aged 80 or older.

Systemically healthy Caucasian individuals from Russia, approximately 39 in total and aged roughly 6 to 95 years, were included as donors. Roughly 11 milliliters of peripheral blood were drawn from each donor into EDTA-treated Vacutainer tubes. Ficoll-Paque density-gradient centrifugation was used to isolate PBMCs, with at least 6.5 million obtained per sample. Total RNA was extracted from PBMCs with Trizol reagent, with at least 6 micrograms obtained per sample. Naive CD45RAhigh/CD27high T cell percentages were measured by flow cytometry on a PBMC aliquot from every donor. General study outcomes and caveats: Estimates of total diversity based on one million sequenced T cells were considered lower bounds and underestimates. Because profiling used bulk unsorted PBMCs, naive and antigen-experienced compartments could not be compared conclusively. The CMV infection status of donors was not known, potentially confounding age-related changes in expanded clonotypes. As age increased, observed TCR beta diversity per million T cells dropped in a roughly linear way, and a significant reduction was already evident by age 40. A strong correlation was found between observed TCR beta diversity and the percentage of naive T cells measured by flow cytometry. Compared with the aged group, more naive CD4+ T cells, fewer expanded clones and increased TCR diversity were shown by the long-lived group, suggesting age selection.

Relative to germline, V is missing 0 bases and J is missing 10 bases, with 8 bases of the junction outside any gene match. Counted from cysteine to phenylalanine, this CDR3 has 15 amino acids. Of the read, only the CDR3 DNA is kept; its 45 bases are in frame from base 1. CDR1 SGDLS and CDR2 YYNGEE are derived from the germline V gene. The sequenced sample was blood. This chain joins TRBV9 to TRBJ2-7, and TRBD1 aligns with 12 junction nucleotides. The source of this sequence is a woman at least 80 years old in good health. Here is the DNA: TGTGCCAGCAGCGTAGGGGGACAGGGGGCATCGAAACAGTACTTC. This sequence encodes CASSVGGQGASKQYF.